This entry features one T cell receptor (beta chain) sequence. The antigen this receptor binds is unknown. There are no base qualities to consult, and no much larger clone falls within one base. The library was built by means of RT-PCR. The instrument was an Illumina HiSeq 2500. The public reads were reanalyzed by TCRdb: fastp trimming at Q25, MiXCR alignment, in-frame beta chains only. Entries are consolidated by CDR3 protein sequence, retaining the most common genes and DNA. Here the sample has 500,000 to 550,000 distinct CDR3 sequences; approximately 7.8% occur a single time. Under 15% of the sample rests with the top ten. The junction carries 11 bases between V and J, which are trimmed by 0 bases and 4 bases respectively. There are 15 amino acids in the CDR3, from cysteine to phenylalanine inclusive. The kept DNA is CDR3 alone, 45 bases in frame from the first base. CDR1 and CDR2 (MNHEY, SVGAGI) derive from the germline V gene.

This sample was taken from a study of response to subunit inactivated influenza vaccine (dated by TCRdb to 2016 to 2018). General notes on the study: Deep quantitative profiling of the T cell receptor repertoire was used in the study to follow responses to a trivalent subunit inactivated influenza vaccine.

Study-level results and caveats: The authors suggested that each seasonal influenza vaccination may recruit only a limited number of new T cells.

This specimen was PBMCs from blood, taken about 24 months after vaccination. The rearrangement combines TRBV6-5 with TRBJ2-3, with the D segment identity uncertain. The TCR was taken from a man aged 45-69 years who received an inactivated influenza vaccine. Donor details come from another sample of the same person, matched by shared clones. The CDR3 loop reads CASSYSINPPDTQYF. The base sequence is TGTGCCAGCAGTTACTCGATTAACCCTCCAGATACGCAGTATTTT.